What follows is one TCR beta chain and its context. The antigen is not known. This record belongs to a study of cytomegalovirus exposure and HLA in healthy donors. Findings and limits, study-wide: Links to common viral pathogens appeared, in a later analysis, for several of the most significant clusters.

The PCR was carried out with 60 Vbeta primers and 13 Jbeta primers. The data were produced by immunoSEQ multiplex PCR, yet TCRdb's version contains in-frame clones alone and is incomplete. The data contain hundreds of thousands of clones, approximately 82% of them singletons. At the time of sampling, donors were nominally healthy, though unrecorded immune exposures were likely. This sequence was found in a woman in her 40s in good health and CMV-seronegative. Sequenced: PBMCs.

As DNA, the CDR3 is TGTGCCAGCAGCTTAGATCGACCTGGGACAGATAATCAGCCCCAGCATTTT. This gives the protein CASSLDRPGTDNQPQHF. The chain carries TRBV11-3 and TRBJ1-5; 7 bases line up with TRBD1. After removal of 0 bases from V and 4 bases from J, the junction contained 9 bases not matched to a gene. The germline CDR1 and CDR2 sequences are SGHNT and YENEEA. The CDR3 consists of 17 residues. The whole variable domain, filled in from reference TRBV11-3 and TRBJ1-5, reads EAGVVQSPRYKIIEKKQPVAFWCNPISGHNTLYWYLQNLGQGPELLIRYENEEAVDDSQLPKDRFSAERLKGVDSTLKIQPAELGDSAVYLCASSLDRPGTDNQPQHFGDGTRLSIL.